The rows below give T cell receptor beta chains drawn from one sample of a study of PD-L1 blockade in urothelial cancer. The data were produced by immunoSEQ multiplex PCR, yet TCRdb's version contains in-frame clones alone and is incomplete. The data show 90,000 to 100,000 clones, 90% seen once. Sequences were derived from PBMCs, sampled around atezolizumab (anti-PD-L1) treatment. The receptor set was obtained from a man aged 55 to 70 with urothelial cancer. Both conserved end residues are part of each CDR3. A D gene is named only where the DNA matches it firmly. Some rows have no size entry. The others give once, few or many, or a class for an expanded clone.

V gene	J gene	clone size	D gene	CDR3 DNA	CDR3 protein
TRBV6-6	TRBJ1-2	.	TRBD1	TGTGCCAGCACCCCCGGCGGGACAGGGGGGAACTATGGCTACACCTTC	CASTPGGTGGNYGYTF
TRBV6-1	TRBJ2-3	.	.	TGTGCCAGCAGTGAAGCACCAGGGGTGGGGGCGCAGTATTTT	CASSEAPGVGAQYF
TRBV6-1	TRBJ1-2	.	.	TGTGCCAGCACTTCAGGGGACACTAACTATGGCTACACCTTC	CASTSGDTNYGYTF
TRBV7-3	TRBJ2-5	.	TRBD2	TGTGCCAGCAGTCCCGGTAGGGGCGGGGGTGAGACCCAGTACTTC	CASSPGRGGGETQYF
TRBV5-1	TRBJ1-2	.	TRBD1	TGCGCCAGCAGCTCGAGGGACAGCTTCTATGGCTACACCTTC	CASSSRDSFYGYTF
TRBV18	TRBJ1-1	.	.	TGTGCCAGCTCACAATCGACAGGAACCCGAATTGAAGCTTTCTTT	CASSQSTGTRIEAFF
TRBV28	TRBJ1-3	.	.	TGTGCCAGCAGCCCTGGCGGGGAATATTTTTTCTCTGGAAACACCATATATTTT	CASSPGGEYFFSGNTIYF
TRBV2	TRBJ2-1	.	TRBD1	TGTGCCAGCAGTTTTGCCGGGACAGGGAACAATGAGCAGTTCTTC	CASSFAGTGNNEQFF
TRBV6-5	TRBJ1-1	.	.	TGTGCCAGCAGTGCCCAGGGTGGCACTGAAGCTTTCTTT	CASSAQGGTEAFF
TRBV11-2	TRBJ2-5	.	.	TGTGCCAGCAGCCCGACGACACATCAAGAGACCCAGTACTTC	CASSPTTHQETQYF
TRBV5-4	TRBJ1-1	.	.	TGTGCCAGCCAGCCCAGGGGGAACACTGAAGCTTTCTTT	CASQPRGNTEAFF
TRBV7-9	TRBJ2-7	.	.	TGTGCCAGCAGCTTGCGGGGGCCCCACGAGCAGTACTTC	CASSLRGPHEQYF
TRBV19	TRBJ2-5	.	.	TGTGCCAGTAGTACTACAGAGACCCAGTACTTC	CASSTTETQYF
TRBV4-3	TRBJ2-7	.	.	TGCGCCAGCAGCCAAGAATACTCCTACGAGCAGTACTTC	CASSQEYSYEQYF
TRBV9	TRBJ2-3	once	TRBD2	TGTGCCAGCGGATTAGCGGGAGCCGGAGATACGCAGTATTTT	CASGLAGAGDTQYF
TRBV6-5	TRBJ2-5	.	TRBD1	TGTGCCAGCAGTTCCCCCCTCTCGACAGGGCGCGAGACCCAGTACTTC	CASSSPLSTGRETQYF
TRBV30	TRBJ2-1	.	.	TGTGCCTGGAGTACCCTAATGACTGTCCCCTCCCAGTTCTTC	CAWSTLMTVPSQFF
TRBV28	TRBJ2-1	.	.	TGTGCCAGCAGTTGGTCTAGCGCCTACAATGAGCAGTTCTTC	CASSWSSAYNEQFF
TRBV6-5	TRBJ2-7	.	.	TGTGCCAGCAGTCCACCCGGGTCACTATCCTACGAGCAGTACTTC	CASSPPGSLSYEQYF
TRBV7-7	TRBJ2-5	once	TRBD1	TGTGCCAGCAGGACCGGGACAGGAAACCAAGAGACCCAGTACTTC	CASRTGTGNQETQYF
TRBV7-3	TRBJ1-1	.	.	TGTGCCAGCAGCCAAACAGGGTCTAACACTGAAGCTTTCTTT	CASSQTGSNTEAFF
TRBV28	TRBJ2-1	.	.	TGTGCCAGCAGTTTACCAGGGGTCGACGGGTCCTACAATGAGCAGTTCTTC	CASSLPGVDGSYNEQFF
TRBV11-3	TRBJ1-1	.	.	TGTGCCAGCAGCTCCCCATCGGTCGTCACTGAAGCTTTCTTT	CASSSPSVVTEAFF
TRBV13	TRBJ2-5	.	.	TGTGCCAGCAGCTCCCCGGGACTCCAAGAGACCCAGTACTTC	CASSSPGLQETQYF
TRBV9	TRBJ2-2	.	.	TGTGCCAGCAGCGCCCTACCCGAGGTGCCCGGGGAGCTGTTTTTT	CASSALPEVPGELFF
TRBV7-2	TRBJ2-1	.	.	TGTGCCAGCAGCGTATCCTACAATGAGCAGTTCTTC	CASSVSYNEQFF
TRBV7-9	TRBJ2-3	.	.	TGTGCCAGCAGCCCGCTATGGGGCGCGACAGATACGCAGTATTTT	CASSPLWGATDTQYF
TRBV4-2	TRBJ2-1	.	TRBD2	TGTGCCAGCAGCCAAGGACTAGCGGGAGTAAACCAGTTCTTC	CASSQGLAGVNQFF
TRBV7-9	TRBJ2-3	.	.	TGTGCCAGCAGCTCCGACACCATAGAGTATTTT	CASSSDTIEYF
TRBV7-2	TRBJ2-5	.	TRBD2	TGTGCCAGCAGCTTAGGAGCGGGGCCGCAAGAGACCCAGTACTTC	CASSLGAGPQETQYF
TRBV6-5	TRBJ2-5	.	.	TGTGCCAGCAGTTACCATCAGGAAGAGACCCAGTACTTC	CASSYHQEETQYF
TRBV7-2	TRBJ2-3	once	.	TGTGCCAGCAGCTTTGACCGGGGCACAGATACGCAGTATTTT	CASSFDRGTDTQYF
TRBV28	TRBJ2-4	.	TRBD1	TGTGCCAGCAGCAGTCCCCTTACAGGGGGCCCGAAGCCATTAGCCAAAAACATTCAGTACTTC	CASSSPLTGGPKPLAKNIQYF
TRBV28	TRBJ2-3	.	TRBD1	TGTGCCAGCAGTTACAGGGGGCGCACAGATACGCAGTATTTT	CASSYRGRTDTQYF
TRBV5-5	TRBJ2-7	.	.	TGTGCCAGCAGCTTGACGGCGGGGACCTACGAGCAGTACTTC	CASSLTAGTYEQYF
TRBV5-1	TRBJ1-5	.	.	TGCGCCAGCAGCCTTAACAGGGATCAGCCCCAGCATTTT	CASSLNRDQPQHF
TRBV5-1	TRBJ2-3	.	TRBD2	TGCGCCAGCAGCGGACTAGCGGGGGCCCCCACAGATACGCAGTATTTT	CASSGLAGAPTDTQYF
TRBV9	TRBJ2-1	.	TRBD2	TGTGCCAGCAGCGTAGGGGTTAGCGGGAGGGTCCTGCCCTTAAGGAACAATGAGCAGTTCTTC	CASSVGVSGRVLPLRNNEQFF
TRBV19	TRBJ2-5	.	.	TGTGCCAGTGGTTCGGGGGACGTGGGGACCCAGTACTTC	CASGSGDVGTQYF
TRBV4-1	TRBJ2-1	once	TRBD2	TGCGCCAGCAGCCAGGCGAATATGGGACTAGCGGCGAATGAGCAGTTCTTC	CASSQANMGLAANEQFF